The 19 T cell receptor beta chains below come from one sample, sequenced in a study of shared T cell receptors in the human thymus. TCRdb's copy holds only in-frame clones and misses some; the assay was immunoSEQ multiplex PCR. The profile shows approximately 490,000 clones, around 82% of them singletons. Separately, the same data were catalogued under a study of human thymus T cells.

Sample: thymocytes. The receptors stem from a boy under two years old with a congenital heart defect.

The chain joins TRBV12-5 to TRBJ1-2, with a possible D match to TRBD1 (5 bases). The CDR3 is 14 amino acids. Germline assignment: CDR1 LGHNT and CDR2 FRNRAP. Trimming took 2 bases from V and 2 from J, leaving 9 bases between them. This chain's CDR3 is CASGLSPGNYGYTF. Here the CDR3 DNA reads TGTGCTAGTGGTTTGTCACCAGGGAACTATGGCTACACCTTC.

The chain is built from TRBV13 and TRBJ2-7; 12 nucleotides agree with TRBD2. Unmatched junction bases numbered 21, after V lost 5 bases and J lost 7 bases. CDR1 and CDR2 from the germline V gene are PRHDT and FYEKMQ (reference sequence). This CDR3 is built from 19 residues. In DNA, the CDR3 is TGTGCCAGCAGCCTTCGCCGGGGGCTAGCGGGAGGGCGGGTAAGAGAGCAGTACTTC. Translated: CASSLRRGLAGGRVREQYF.

The chain has TRBV29-1 and TRBJ2-5; D uncertain. The CDR3 extends over 13 amino acids. V dropped 1 base and J dropped 6 bases, with 12 bases sitting between them. Germline V lookup: CDR1 SQVTM, CDR2 ANQGSEA. Written as DNA, the CDR3 is TGCAGCGTTGAAGGATCGTTGCGGCAGACCCAGTACTTC. Translation: CSVEGSLRQTQYF.

This rearrangement joins TRBV6-5 to TRBJ2-7; TRBD1 agrees at 8 bases. V shed 8 bases and J 3 bases; nucleotides not matched to a gene: 3. The germline CDR1 and CDR2 sequences are MNHEY and SVGAGI. The CDR3 runs to 12 residues. As DNA, the CDR3 is TGTGCCAGCCGGGACAGGAGCTACGAGCAGTACTTC. This translates into CASRDRSYEQYF.

The V gene is TRBV4-3, the J gene TRBJ2-4; weak D call: TRBD2 (6 bases). CDR1 and CDR2 (germline): LGHNA, YSLEER. Trimming took 4 bases from V and 0 from J, leaving 16 bases between them. The CDR3 loop spans 17 amino acids. The chain's CDR3 is CASSRRAGPLAKNIQYF. DNA for the CDR3: TGCGCCAGCAGCCGGAGGGCAGGGCCCTTAGCCAAAAACATTCAGTACTTC.

This clone was detected a few times. In DNA, the CDR3 is TGTGCCAGTAGTATCTCAAGGGGAACTAATGAAAAACTGTTTTTT. Residues: CASSISRGTNEKLFF. The chain employs TRBV19 and TRBJ1-4; tentative D call: TRBD1 (5 bases). V dropped 3 bases and J dropped 1 base, with 9 bases sitting between them. CDR3 length: 15 amino acids. CDR1 and CDR2 from the germline V gene are LNHDA and SQIVND (reference sequence).

The V and J genes are TRBV11-2 and TRBJ2-7, with a tentative D call TRBD1 (6 bases). The CDR3 has 13 amino acids. Germline-derived CDR1 and CDR2 are SGHAT and FQNNGV. V lost 5 bases, J lost 2 bases, and 10 bases lay in between. For the CDR3, the DNA is TGTGCCAGCAGCCTGAGGACAGCCTACGAGCAGTACTTC. It encodes CASSLRTAYEQYF.

The rearrangement uses TRBV10-3 and TRBJ2-3; D remains unclear. Trimming took 7 bases from V and 2 from J, leaving 19 bases between them. From germline, CDR1 is ENHRY and CDR2 SYGVKD. CDR3 length: 16 amino acids. The CDR3 sequence is CAINGFPSQNTDTQYF. As DNA, the CDR3 is TGTGCCATCAACGGTTTTCCTAGTCAGAACACAGATACGCAGTATTTT.

V and J are TRBV4-1 and TRBJ1-4, with 7 bases that match TRBD1. This CDR3 has 15 amino acids. Per germline, CDR1 MGHRA and CDR2 YSYEKL. Trimming at V came to 0 bases and at J to 12 bases, leaving 10 bases not matched to a gene. Here the CDR3 reads CASSQEATGPSELFF. The CDR3 DNA follows: TGCGCCAGCAGCCAAGAGGCGACAGGGCCATCCGAACTGTTTTTT.

The chain is built from TRBV27 and TRBJ2-7; TRBD2 matches 7 bases. Germline V lookup: CDR1 MNHEY, CDR2 SMNVEV (reference sequence). J gave up 6 bases and V 6 bases, and 14 bases lay outside the gene matches. This CDR3 contains 15 residues. Written as DNA, the CDR3 is TGTGCCAGCAGGCGACTAGCTTGGCTTTGTAGCGAGCAGTACTTC. This sequence encodes CASRRLAWLCSEQYF.

The J gene is TRBJ1-2, the V gene TRBV10-2; maybe TRBD1 (5 bases). The V and J ends lost 0 bases and 4 bases respectively, with 9 bases between them. The CDR3 extends over 14 amino acids. CDR1 and CDR2 (germline): WSHSY, SAAADI. This chain's CDR3 is CASSESPGPYGYTF. The CDR3 DNA reads TGCGCCAGCAGTGAGTCCCCAGGGCCCTATGGCTACACCTTC.

J is TRBJ2-7 and V is TRBV6-5; TRBD1 matches 9 bases. Per the germline V gene, CDR1 is MNHEY and CDR2 is SVGAGI. Losses at the gene ends were 4 bases for V and 4 bases for J; bases not matched to a gene: 11. The CDR3 consists of 16 residues. The CDR3 DNA reads TGTGCCAGCAGTTTTGGGGGACAGGGCTTCCTTTACGAGCAGTACTTC. As protein: CASSFGGQGFLYEQYF.

This chain joins TRBV11-3 and TRBJ2-1, with 10 positions matching TRBD1. The CDR3 runs to 12 residues. V shed 5 bases and J 9 bases; nucleotides not matched to a gene: 1. Looked up from germline, CDR1 is SGHNT and CDR2 is YENEEA. The CDR3 loop reads CASSRDRGEQFF. For the CDR3, the DNA is TGTGCCAGCAGCCGGGACAGGGGTGAGCAGTTCTTC.

The genes are TRBV10-2 and TRBJ2-7; 7 bases are a match to TRBD2. Germline CDR1 reads WSHSY; CDR2 reads SAAADI. Trimming cost V 4 bases and J 4 bases; bases outside gene matches: 13. This CDR3 is 16 amino acids long. The DNA for the CDR3 is TGCGCCAGCAGTGTCCATATAGCGGGTGCCCGTTACGAGCAGTACTTC. Translating it yields CASSVHIAGARYEQYF.

This clone came up a few times. This rearrangement joins TRBV5-1 to TRBJ2-7; a possible D gene is TRBD2 (6 bases). CDR1 and CDR2 from the germline V gene are SGHRS and YFSETQ. The CDR3 covers 14 residues. Trimming took 3 bases from V and 3 from J, leaving 13 bases between them. In DNA, the CDR3 is TGCGCCAGCAGCTACGGAGGGGATTACTACGAGCAGTACTTC. Translated: CASSYGGDYYEQYF.

The gene calls are TRBV4-2 and TRBJ2-1; D is possibly TRBD2 (5 bases). The length of the CDR3 is 16 residues. V shed 4 bases and J shed 4 bases, with 17 bases lying between them. Germline CDR1 is LGHNA and CDR2 is YNFKEQ. The CDR3 is CASSRLVGLEYNEQFF. The CDR3 bases are TGTGCCAGCAGCCGGCTGGTCGGACTCGAATACAATGAGCAGTTCTTC.

The genes are TRBV30 and TRBJ2-7, with D maybe TRBD2 (5 bases). Germline CDR1 is GTSNPN and CDR2 is SVGIG (reference sequence). This CDR3 spans 13 amino acids. Trimming removed 3 bases at V and 7 bases at J, with 16 bases between. The CDR3 nucleotides read TGTGCCTGGAGGGGCGTGGGGAGAGGGGAGCAGTACTTC. It translates to CAWRGVGRGEQYF.

J is TRBJ2-3 and V is TRBV29-1; tentatively, D is TRBD1 (6 bases). Germline V gene lookup returns CDR1 SQVTM and CDR2 ANQGSEA. V dropped 6 bases and J dropped 14 bases, with 21 bases sitting between them. CDR3 length: 12 residues. The chain's CDR3 is CSVDLQGEDRYF. Written as DNA, the CDR3 is TGCAGCGTCGATCTACAGGGAGAGGATCGGTATTTT.

The chain recombines TRBV6-6 with TRBJ2-2; tentative D call: TRBD1 (7 bases). Germline loops: CDR1 MNHNY, CDR2 SVGAGI (reference sequence). With 0 bases removed from V and 3 bases from J, the gap between germline ends came to 8 bases. The CDR3 covers 15 residues. The CDR3 sequence: CASSYSRGDTGELFF. The DNA of the CDR3 is TGTGCCAGCAGTTACTCCAGGGGGGACACCGGGGAGCTGTTTTTT.